The clone carrying this TCR beta chain showed up many times. This record belongs to a study of Graves' ophthalmopathy and Graves' hyperthyroidism. Trimming cost V 2 bases and J 5 bases; bases outside gene matches: 2. This CDR3 has 13 residues. Germline V gives CDR1 SGHVS, CDR2 FNYEAQ. Investigators amplified TCR beta CDR3 regions from RNA transcripts. HTBI primers served in a first-round RT-PCR, which a second-round multiplex PCR followed. TCRdb fed the multiplex PCR reads into MiXCR, producing one record per CDR3 protein. The sample records 300,000 to 400,000 distinct CDR3 sequences, 15% to 20% being singletons.

What was sequenced was peripheral blood. The rearrangement links TRBV7-6 to TRBJ2-5; 7 positions match TRBD1. The TCR originated in an adult man with Graves' ophthalmopathy. The CDR3 here is CASSLNRGETQYF. DNA for the CDR3: TGTGCCAGCAGCTTAAACAGGGGTGAGACCCAGTACTTC.